This TCR beta chain was obtained from a study of identical twins. Each CDR3 protein gets one entry after TCRdb re-called the 5' RACE reads with MiXCR. The table lists approximately 210,000 distinct CDR3 sequences, 6.5% of them singletons. Trimming removed 4 bases from V and 2 bases from J; junction bases left unmatched: 7. Germline CDR1 reads LGHDT; CDR2 reads YNNKEL (reference sequence). CDR3 length equals 16 residues. In addition, the sample was reused for a study of T cells expressing NK-cell markers. Per that paper: Investigators obtained TCR beta repertoires from sorted CD3+CD56+NKG2C+, CD3+CD56+NKG2C- and CD3+CD56-NKG2C+ T cells.

Sequences were obtained from CD8+ T cells sorted from blood. The chain has TRBV3-1 and TRBJ2-5; 10 nucleotides match TRBD2. This receptor was taken from a woman aged 18-29 years in good health. The CDR3 is CASSRYSGRIQETQYF. CDR3 nucleotide sequence: TGTGCCAGCAGCCGATATAGCGGGAGGATTCAAGAGACCCAGTACTTC.